The rows below give T cell receptor beta chains drawn from one sample of a study of vaccination and CD4 T cells after COVID-19. In TCRdb, the PCR reads were re-called with MiXCR into one record per CDR3 protein. The sample carries some 26,000 distinct CDR3 sequences, around 41% recorded once. Their antigen targets remain unknown. The specimen comprised CD4+ T cells from blood, cultured in vitro, sampled about 7 months after SARS-CoV-2 vaccination. All receptors come from a human donor who had recovered from COVID-19. Each CDR3 is given with its conserved first and last residue. The D gene is left open where the match is weak. A clone size is listed for some rows: how often the clone was seen (once, few, many), or a class if it is expanded.

>TRBV7-2|TRBJ1-5|.|.
CASSLVSRSNQPQHF
TGTGCCAGCAGCTTAGTCTCTAGGAGCAATCAGCCCCAGCATTTT
>TRBV20-1|TRBJ2-3|.|TRBD2
CSAKGTSGKMRDTQYF
TGCAGTGCTAAAGGGACTAGCGGGAAGATGAGGGATACGCAGTATTTT
>TRBV2|TRBJ1-1|.|.
CASSLEDGNF
TGTGCCAGCAGCCTCGAGGATGGGAACTTT
>TRBV29-1|TRBJ1-6|.|.
CSVALRANSPLHF
TGCAGCGTTGCGCTGCGGGCCAATTCACCCCTCCACTTT
>TRBV6-1|TRBJ2-1|.|.
CASRQYSYNEQFF
TGTGCCAGCAGACAATACTCCTACAATGAGCAGTTCTTC
>TRBV4-1|TRBJ2-5|.|.
CASSQGHREEETQYF
TGCGCCAGCAGCCAAGGTCACAGGGAGGAAGAGACCCAGTACTTC
>TRBV28|TRBJ2-1|.|.
CASSFLLEQFF
TGTGCCAGCAGTTTCCTGCTCGAGCAGTTCTTC
>TRBV11-1|TRBJ2-1|.|TRBD2
CASSHPRTSGSTYNEQFF
TGTGCCAGCAGCCACCCCCGGACTAGCGGGAGCACGTACAATGAGCAGTTCTTC
>TRBV30|TRBJ1-6|once|TRBD1
CAWSVGQENSPLHF
TGTGCCTGGAGTGTAGGACAGGAAAACTCACCCCTCCACTTT
>TRBV5-6|TRBJ1-1|.|.
CASSRQDYGNTEAFF
TGTGCCAGCAGCCGACAGGACTACGGGAACACTGAAGCTTTCTTT
>TRBV7-9|TRBJ1-2|few|TRBD1
CASSSSGTGSIYGYTF
TGTGCCAGCAGTTCCTCCGGGACAGGGTCGATCTATGGCTACACCTTC
>TRBV7-9|TRBJ2-2|.|TRBD2
CASSLIAGGPGELFF
TGTGCCAGCAGCTTGATAGCGGGAGGGCCCGGGGAGCTGTTTTTT
>TRBV11-3|TRBJ2-1|.|TRBD1
CASSSGQGNYNEQFF
TGTGCCAGCAGTTCCGGACAGGGTAACTACAATGAGCAGTTCTTC
>TRBV20-1|TRBJ2-7|few|.
CSATALAYEQYF
TGCAGTGCCACCGCCCTAGCCTACGAGCAGTACTTC
>TRBV28|TRBJ2-5|.|TRBD1
CASSPPLGQTFQETQYF
TGTGCCAGCAGTCCGCCTCTGGGACAGACATTCCAAGAGACCCAGTACTTC
>TRBV6-2/TRBV6-3|TRBJ2-3|few|.
CASSYPTVTNTQYF
TGTGCCAGCAGTTACCCTACTGTCACAAATACGCAGTATTTT
>TRBV20-1|TRBJ1-2|.|.
CRVIRGTPNYGYTF
TGCAGAGTAATACGAGGGACGCCTAACTATGGCTACACCTTC
>TRBV12-3/TRBV12-4|TRBJ2-5|.|TRBD2
CASTRRGGETQYF
TGTGCCAGCACCCGACGGGGGGGGGAGACCCAGTACTTC
>TRBV7-3|TRBJ2-2|few|.
CASSSGTTFPPSGELFF
TGTGCCAGCAGCTCAGGGACCACATTCCCACCATCCGGGGAGCTGTTTTTT
>TRBV19|TRBJ1-5|.|.
CASSWTAGPDSNQPQHF
TGTGCCAGTAGTTGGACCGCGGGCCCCGATAGCAATCAGCCCCAGCATTTT
>TRBV6-2/TRBV6-3|TRBJ1-5|.|.
CASSDPRTNQPQHF
TGTGCCAGCAGTGACCCCAGGACCAATCAGCCCCAGCATTTT
>TRBV20-1|TRBJ1-5|.|.
CSAISPETVYSNQPQHF
TGCAGTGCTATCTCTCCCGAGACAGTGTATAGCAATCAGCCCCAGCATTTT
>TRBV4-1|TRBJ1-5|medium-sized|.
CASSQVDMGMSAGQPQHF
TGCGCCAGCAGCCAAGTCGACATGGGCATGAGCGCGGGTCAGCCCCAGCATTTT
>TRBV7-9|TRBJ1-6|few|TRBD1
CASSSSRDRLYNSPLHF
TGTGCCAGCAGCTCATCCCGGGACAGACTCTATAATTCACCCCTCCACTTT
>TRBV7-9|TRBJ1-1|.|.
CASSHGTGNTEAFF
TGTGCCAGCAGCCACGGGACTGGGAACACTGAAGCTTTCTTT
>TRBV19|TRBJ1-5|.|.
CASSIGRGHFNQPQHF
TGTGCCAGTAGTATAGGTAGGGGACACTTCAATCAGCCCCAGCATTTT
>TRBV27|TRBJ2-1|.|.
CASSFMLSNEQFF
TGTGCCAGCAGTTTTATGCTCTCCAATGAGCAGTTCTTC
>TRBV28|TRBJ1-5|.|.
CASSGLGGGGNQPQHF
TGTGCCAGCAGTGGTTTGGGGGGGGGAGGCAATCAGCCCCAGCATTTT
>TRBV7-3|TRBJ2-1|.|.
CASSLTGSEQFF
TGTGCCAGCAGCTTAACCGGGAGTGAGCAGTTCTTC
>TRBV6-5|TRBJ2-7|.|TRBD2
CASSYSPSGSEQYF
TGTGCCAGCAGTTACTCTCCTAGCGGGAGCGAGCAGTACTTC
>TRBV7-2|TRBJ2-1|few|TRBD2
CASSLAASGANYNEQFF
TGTGCCAGCAGCTTAGCGGCTAGCGGGGCTAATTACAATGAGCAGTTCTTC
>TRBV27|TRBJ1-5|.|TRBD1
CASSFSDRVDQPQHF
TGTGCCAGCAGTTTCTCGGACAGGGTGGATCAGCCCCAGCATTTT